These 2 T cell receptor beta chains were all obtained from the same sample, sequenced in a study of a mutant IDH1 vaccine in newly diagnosed glioma. The time point: week 11, during vaccination. Doses of 300 ug of mutant IDH1 20-mer peptide were given with topical imiquimod. TCRdb's table, derived via immunoSEQ multiplex PCR, lists solely in-frame clones and lacks some. This table has under 150,000 clones, 85% to 90% appearing once. These receptors have no identified antigens. This specimen consisted of PBMCs, obtained from a glioma patient whose treatment included an IDH1 peptide vaccine. The receptor set was obtained from a woman in her forties or fifties with glioma.

The chain links TRBV7-9 to TRBJ2-7; 7 bases line up with TRBD1. The CDR3 totals 16 residues. CDR1 is SEHNR, CDR2 FQNEAQ, per germline (reference sequence). With 1 base clipped from V and 0 bases from J, the junction kept 6 bases outside the gene matches. The CDR3 loop reads CASSLVVAGGSYEQYF. Here the CDR3 DNA reads TGTGCCAGCAGCTTAGTCGTGGCAGGGGGCTCCTACGAGCAGTACTTC. Combining the CDR3 with reference TRBV7-9 and TRBJ2-7 gives the whole variable domain DTGVSQNPRHKITKRGQNVTFRCDPISEHNRLYWYRQTLGQGPEFLTYFQNEAQLEKSRLLSDRFSAERPKGSFSTLEIQRTEQGDSAMYLCASSLVVAGGSYEQYFGPGTRLTVT.

V usage is TRBV12-5 and J usage is TRBJ2-6; unclear D gene. This CDR3 has 15 amino acids. With 7 bases removed from V and 0 bases from J, the gap between germline ends came to 10 bases. Germline-derived CDR1 and CDR2 are LGHNT and FRNRAP. CDR3 region: CASAPGYSGANVLTF. The CDR3 DNA sequence: TGTGCTAGTGCCCCCGGATACTCTGGGGCCAACGTCCTGACTTTC.